This record looks at one T cell receptor beta chain sequence and its context. Its antigen remains unidentified. This entry is derived from a study of blood T cells in healthy people across ages. Study-wide results and limits: Across samples, TCR beta diversity tracked strongly with naive T cell percentage. A greater number of naive CD4+ cells and higher diversity distinguished long-lived donors from aged donors. PBMCs left unsorted prevented a conclusive naive versus antigen-experienced comparison.

Primed by a sample-barcoded 5' primer and a J-beta primer mix, a second PCR proceeded for about 6 to 11 cycles. A 12-random-nucleotide template-switch adaptor tagged each cDNA molecule. TCRdb reprocessed the 5' RACE reads with MiXCR, giving one entry per CDR3 protein. The sample lists roughly 800,000 distinct CDR3 sequences; about 55% were seen once. The sequencing input was blood. This TCR was recovered from a man older than 75 in good health.

CDR3 sequence reads: CSAHRGVDNEQFF. The CDR3 coding sequence is TGCAGTGCACATAGGGGGGTTGACAATGAGCAGTTCTTC. V and J are TRBV20-1 and TRBJ2-1; D is tentatively TRBD1 or TRBD2 (6 bases each). Germline CDR1 is DFQATT and CDR2 is SNEGSKA (reference sequence). This CDR3 is 13 amino acids long. Trimming pared 6 bases from V and 5 bases from J, leaving 14 bases between.